This T cell receptor beta chain was found in a study of T cell repertoires and Cas9 in healthy adults. Study summary: Multi-effector potency, cytotoxicity and lineage were assessed in SpCas9-reactive CD4 and CD8 T cells. Study-level findings and limits: Reportedly, SpCas9-reactive effector T cell proliferation and function were mitigated by SpCas9-reactive Tregs in vitro.

There are 13 residues in the CDR3. The germline V gene has CDR1 SGHDN and CDR2 FVKESK. Turning to this clone: Its antigen is undetermined. The junction shows a germline mismatch at one end, possibly a read error.

Clones were read by immunoSEQ multiplex PCR, and TCRdb kept only the in-frame ones, dropping some. Of almost 15,000 clones listed, about nine tenths were seen once; the top ten hold roughly 2%. The sequenced sample was Tregs (CD4+, CD25+, CD127-, CD137-, CD154-) from PBMCs; culture status not recorded. This clonotype was sampled from a human donor in good health. This chain joins TRBV14 and TRBJ1-1; D gene uncertain. CDR3 in DNA: TGTGCCAGCAGCCAAGATCTAAAGGGTAGCGGAGTCTTT. Encoded protein: CASSQDLKGSGVF.